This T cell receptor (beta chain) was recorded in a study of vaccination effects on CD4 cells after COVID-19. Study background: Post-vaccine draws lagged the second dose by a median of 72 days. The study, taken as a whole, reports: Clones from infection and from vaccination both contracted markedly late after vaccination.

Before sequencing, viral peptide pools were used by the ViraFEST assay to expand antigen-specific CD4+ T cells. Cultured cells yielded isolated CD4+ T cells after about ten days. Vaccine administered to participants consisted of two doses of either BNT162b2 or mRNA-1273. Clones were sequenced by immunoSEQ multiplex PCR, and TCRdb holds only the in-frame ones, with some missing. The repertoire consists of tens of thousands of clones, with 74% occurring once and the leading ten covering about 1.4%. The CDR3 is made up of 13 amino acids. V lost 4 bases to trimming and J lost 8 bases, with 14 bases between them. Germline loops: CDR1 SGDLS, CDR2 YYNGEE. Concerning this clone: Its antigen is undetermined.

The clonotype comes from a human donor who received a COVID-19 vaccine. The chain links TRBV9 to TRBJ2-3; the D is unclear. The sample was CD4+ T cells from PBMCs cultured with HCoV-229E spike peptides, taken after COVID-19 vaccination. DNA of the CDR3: TGTGCCAGCAGCCCGAGAATGGGCGGTACGCAGTATTTT. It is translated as CASSPRMGGTQYF. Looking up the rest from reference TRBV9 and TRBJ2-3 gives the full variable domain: DSGVTQTPKHLITATGQRVTLRCSPRSGDLSVYWYQQSLDQGLQFLIQYYNGEERAKGNILERFSAQQFPDLHSELNLSSLELGDSALYFCASSPRMGGTQYFGPGTRLTVL.